This TCR beta chain appears in the sequencing data of a study of blood T cell repertoires in COVID-19. Looking at the study overall: COVID-19 samples from acute and convalescent phases originated in the United States, Italy and Spain.

Libraries were prepared by immunoSEQ multiplex PCR; TCRdb keeps only in-frame clonotypes and omits some of them. The sample lists approximately 150,000 clones, roughly 80% occurring once. This CDR3 spans 14 amino acids. The V gene end was trimmed by 6 bases and the J gene end by 10 bases; junction bases not matched to a gene: 11. CDR1 and CDR2 (germline): SGHDT, YYEEEE. This chain connects TRBV5-6 to TRBJ1-4; 8 nucleotides line up with TRBD1. This receptor was identified in a woman at least 80 years old with acute or convalescent COVID-19. The source material was peripheral blood. CDR3 protein: CASTLGQDRRKLFF. CDR3 DNA: TGTGCCAGCACCCTGGGACAGGACCGCAGAAAACTGTTTTTT.